The 28 T cell receptor beta chains presented below share a single source sample, sequenced in a study of T cell repertoires in cytomegalovirus infection. TCRdb called the reads again in MiXCR, with one record for every CDR3 protein. Among about 340,000 distinct CDR3 sequences listed, roughly 29% were seen once. Their antigen targets remain unknown. The sample in question was cultured PBMCs, obtained from culture after CMV antigen stimulation. The receptors come from a human donor in good health (CMV status not recorded). Some clones in this sample may be carry-over from other donors' samples.

This clonotype occurred a few times. This chain connects TRBV2 to TRBJ2-5; D gene ambiguous. V lost 4 bases and J 3 bases, leaving 3 bases between the germline ends. The V gene's germline CDR1 is SNHLY and CDR2 FYNNEI. The length of the CDR3 is 11 residues. The CDR3 loop is CASSGKETQYF. The DNA for the CDR3 is TGTGCCAGCAGTGGGAAAGAGACCCAGTACTTC.

The V gene is TRBV6-2 or TRBV6-3, the J gene TRBJ1-5; 8 bases line up with TRBD1. This CDR3 has 14 residues. The V gene's germline CDR1 is MNHEY and CDR2 SVGEGT. V was pared by 10 bases and J by 6 bases, with 11 bases of the junction left unmatched. CDR3 nucleotide sequence: TGTGCCACCGACAGGGGTAGTATTGGTCAGCCCCAGCATTTT. It codes for CATDRGSIGQPQHF.

This clonotype came up many times. The chain carries TRBV7-9 and TRBJ2-2; the D is unclear. The CDR3 covers 13 residues. The V and J ends lost 2 bases and 6 bases respectively, with 7 bases between them. CDR1 is SEHNR and CDR2 is FQNEAQ in the germline V gene (reference sequence). The CDR3 reads CASSLLTPGELFF. The CDR3 nucleotides read TGTGCCAGCAGCTTATTAACACCCGGGGAGCTGTTTTTT.

The rearrangement uses TRBV10-3 and TRBJ1-1; 9 bases are a match to TRBD1. Germline assignment: CDR1 ENHRY and CDR2 SYGVKD. The CDR3 totals 14 residues. J lost 3 bases, V lost 6 bases, and 5 bases had no gene match. CDR3 in DNA: TGTGCCATCAGGGGGACAGGGATGGACACTGAAGCTTTCTTT. It specifies CAIRGTGMDTEAFF.

This clonotype showed up many times. The chain carries TRBV7-2 and TRBJ2-7, with unresolved D. V lost 1 base and J lost 3, with 7 bases in between. The CDR3 extends over 13 amino acids. Germline CDR1 is SGHTA and CDR2 is FQGNSA. CDR3 amino acids: CASSLDGDYEQYF. As DNA, the CDR3 is TGTGCCAGCAGCTTAGACGGAGACTACGAGCAGTACTTC.

The CDR3 here is CASSIQQGNQPQHF. In nucleotides, the CDR3 is TGTGCCAGTAGTATCCAACAGGGTAATCAGCCCCAGCATTTT. The chain recombines TRBV19 with TRBJ1-5; the D gene is possibly TRBD1 (6 bases). Germline V gene sequence: CDR1 LNHDA, CDR2 SQIVND (reference sequence). The CDR3 contains 14 residues. V lost 3 bases, J lost 4 bases, and 10 bases lay in between. The full variable domain, with the rest looked up from reference TRBV19 and TRBJ1-5, is DGGITQSPKYLFRKEGQNVTLSCEQNLNHDAMYWYRQDPGQGLRLIYYSQIVNDFQKGDIAEGYSVSREKKESFPLTVTSAQKNPTAFYLCASSIQQGNQPQHFGDGTRLSIL.

This clonotype was observed at least ten times. The gene calls are TRBV7-2 and TRBJ2-3, with 7 positions matching TRBD2. Per germline, CDR1 SGHTA and CDR2 FQGNSA. Trimming cost V 4 bases and J 0 bases; bases outside gene matches: 4. CDR3 length: 15 amino acids. The CDR3 DNA is TGTGCCAGCAGCTCAGCGGGAACTAGCACAGATACGCAGTATTTT. Translating it yields CASSSAGTSTDTQYF.

The chain couples TRBV5-4 to TRBJ2-5; tentatively, D is TRBD1 (6 bases). The CDR3 has 14 amino acids. Germline V gene sequence: CDR1 SGHNT, CDR2 YYREEE (reference sequence). The V gene lost 4 bases and the J gene lost 4 bases, with 14 bases spanning the gap. CDR3 sequence (DNA): TGTGCCAGCAGCGCTCGGACAGCTGTAGAGACCCAGTACTTC. As protein: CASSARTAVETQYF. The full variable domain, completed using reference TRBV5-4 and TRBJ2-5, is ETGVTQSPTHLIKTRGQQVTLRCSSQSGHNTVSWYQQALGQGPQFIFQYYREEENGRGNFPPRFSGLQFPNYSSELNVNALELDDSALYLCASSARTAVETQYFGPGTRLLVL.

This clonotype was seen only a few times. The V call is TRBV28, the J call TRBJ2-7; 9 positions match TRBD1. This CDR3 has 13 residues. Germline V lookup: CDR1 MDHEN, CDR2 SYDVKM. The trim removed 1 base at V and 7 bases at J, leaving 2 bases unmatched. The CDR3 region has the DNA TGTGCCAGCAGTTTATCGGACAGGGGTGAGCAGTACTTC. This translates into CASSLSDRGEQYF.

The chain uses TRBV3-1 and TRBJ1-1; D gene ambiguous. Trimming took off 3 bases at V and 8 bases at J, with 10 bases between the two ends. Looked up from germline, CDR1 is LGHDT and CDR2 is YNNKEL (reference sequence). The CDR3 consists of 12 residues. This chain's CDR3 is CASSHETGEAFF. Here the CDR3 DNA reads TGTGCCAGCAGCCATGAGACGGGGGAAGCTTTCTTT.

The chain recombines TRBV6-5 with TRBJ2-2; a possible D gene is TRBD1 (5 bases). Trimming cost V 0 bases and J 6 bases, with 11 bases left between them. The CDR3 sequence is 15 residues long. The germline gives CDR1 MNHEY, CDR2 SVGAGI. The CDR3 loop reads CASSYSNLGAGELFF. CDR3 bases: TGTGCCAGCAGTTACTCGAACCTAGGGGCCGGGGAGCTGTTTTTT.

The V call is TRBV27, the J call TRBJ2-1, with 8 bases matching TRBD2. CDR3 length: 15 amino acids. CDR1 and CDR2 (germline): MNHEY, SMNVEV (reference sequence). V trimming: 7 bases; J trimming: 5 bases; junction bases outside the gene matches: 10. For the CDR3, the DNA is TGTGCCAGCACCGAGGGAGCGGGAGCCCACAATGAGCAGTTCTTC. Protein sequence: CASTEGAGAHNEQFF.

The rearrangement links TRBV11-2 to TRBJ2-1; tentatively, D is TRBD2 (5 bases). Trimming stripped 4 bases from V and 14 bases from J, with 15 bases between. This CDR3 has 12 residues. Germline-derived CDR1 and CDR2 are SGHAT and FQNNGV. This CDR3 reads CASSSPSGVEFF. Here the CDR3 DNA reads TGTGCCAGCAGCTCGCCGTCCGGGGTGGAGTTCTTC. The entire variable domain, with the rest obtained from reference TRBV11-2 and TRBJ2-1, is as follows: EAGVAQSPRYKIIEKRQSVAFWCNPISGHATLYWYQQILGQGPKLLIQFQNNGVVDDSQLPKDRFSAERLKGVDSTLKIQPAKLEDSAVYLCASSSPSGVEFFGPGTRLTVL.

This rearrangement joins TRBV6-5 to TRBJ1-2; D remains unclear. In germline, CDR1 is MNHEY, CDR2 SVGAGI. The CDR3 spans 13 residues. The V gene lost 2 bases and the J gene lost 2 bases, with 6 bases spanning the gap. The CDR3 here is CASSYRRNYGYTF. DNA of the CDR3: TGTGCCAGCAGTTACAGACGAAACTATGGCTACACCTTC.

The rearrangement uses TRBV7-2 and TRBJ2-7; D unclear. V dropped 6 bases and J dropped 3 bases, with 9 bases sitting between them. Germline CDR1 SGHTA, CDR2 FQGNSA. The CDR3 is 12 amino acids. The CDR3: CASSLGVYEQYF. The CDR3 region has the DNA TGTGCCAGCAGTCTGGGCGTCTACGAGCAGTACTTC.

This clonotype was counted only a few times. The chain carries TRBV7-3 and TRBJ2-5, with D possibly matching TRBD2 (5 bases). Germline assignment: CDR1 SGHTA and CDR2 FQGTGA. V lost 5 bases and J lost 2, with 9 bases in between. This CDR3 spans 13 amino acids. The CDR3: CASSRGSQETQYF. The CDR3 nucleotides are TGTGCCAGCAGCCGAGGGTCTCAAGAGACCCAGTACTTC.

Worth noting for this clonotype: A much bigger clone sits one base away, suggesting this may be a read error. The rearrangement uses TRBV27 and TRBJ1-2, with 8 bases fitting TRBD1. V shed 8 bases and J 5 bases; nucleotides not matched to a gene: 16. Germline assignment: CDR1 MNHEY and CDR2 SMNVEV (reference sequence). CDR3 length: 16 residues. The CDR3 bases are TGTGCCAGCGGCCCCACAATAGGCAGGGGGCAGTATGGCTACACCTTC. This gives the protein CASGPTIGRGQYGYTF.

This chain connects TRBV5-4 to TRBJ1-1; TRBD1 matches at 7 bases. This CDR3 is 16 amino acids long. With V trimmed by 0 bases and J by 4 bases, 9 bases remained unmatched. Germline V gives CDR1 SGHNT, CDR2 YYREEE (reference sequence). The CDR3 is CASSLGQGVSGTEAFF. The CDR3 region has the DNA TGTGCCAGCAGCTTGGGGCAGGGGGTATCTGGCACTGAAGCTTTCTTT.

This clonotype was observed a handful of times. This rearrangement joins TRBV9 to TRBJ2-5; 9 bases agree with TRBD2. Germline V gives CDR1 SGDLS, CDR2 YYNGEE. The ends lost 0 bases at V and 0 bases at J; junction bases unmatched: 6. The CDR3 is made up of 17 amino acids. The CDR3 region is CASSVDGLAGYQETQYF. In DNA, the CDR3 is TGTGCCAGCAGCGTAGACGGGCTAGCGGGGTACCAAGAGACCCAGTACTTC. Using reference TRBV9 and TRBJ2-5 for the parts outside the CDR3, the full variable domain is DSGVTQTPKHLITATGQRVTLRCSPRSGDLSVYWYQQSLDQGLQFLIQYYNGEERAKGNILERFSAQQFPDLHSELNLSSLELGDSALYFCASSVDGLAGYQETQYFGPGTRLLVL.

This clonotype was seen a few times. The chain has TRBV12-3 or TRBV12-4 and TRBJ1-2; D gene uncertain. The CDR3 extends over 14 amino acids. V was shortened by 5 bases and J by 4 bases, with 14 bases between the two germline ends. For the CDR3, the DNA is TGTGCCAGCAGTCCAGGCGCCCTTCGCTATGGCTACACCTTC. Protein product: CASSPGALRYGYTF.

This clonotype has a handful of counts. The V gene is TRBV30, the J gene TRBJ1-1; 7 nucleotides match TRBD1. The CDR3 contains 12 residues. V was clipped by 4 bases and J by 6 bases; unmatched bases: 5. The germline gives CDR1 GTSNPN, CDR2 SVGIG (reference sequence). CDR3: CAWKGAQAEAFF. CDR3 DNA sequence: TGTGCCTGGAAGGGGGCACAGGCTGAAGCTTTCTTT.

This chain uses TRBV12-3 or TRBV12-4 with TRBJ2-1, with 10 nucleotides matching TRBD2. V trimming: 6 bases; J trimming: 4 bases; junction bases outside the gene matches: 9. The CDR3 covers 16 residues. The CDR3 here is CASSPAGGGEYNEQFF. CDR3 sequence (DNA): TGTGCCAGCAGCCCAGCGGGAGGGGGGGAGTACAATGAGCAGTTCTTC.

The chain uses TRBV7-9 and TRBJ2-2; D is unresolved. The CDR3 extends over 13 amino acids. V gave up 4 bases and J gave up 3 bases, with 6 bases separating them. Germline V gene lookup returns CDR1 SEHNR and CDR2 FQNEAQ (reference sequence). CDR3 DNA: TGTGCCAGCAGCTCGAGCCACACCGGGGAGCTGTTTTTT. This codes for CASSSSHTGELFF.

The chain has TRBV20-1 and TRBJ1-1, with D possibly TRBD1 on 6 matching bases. Germline-derived CDR1 and CDR2 are DFQATT and SNEGSKA (reference sequence). V lost 3 bases, J lost 0 bases, and 11 bases lay in between. The CDR3 covers 14 residues. CDR3 protein: CSARSDSLNTEAFF. The CDR3 DNA sequence: TGCAGTGCTAGGTCGGACAGCTTGAACACTGAAGCTTTCTTT.

In the case of this clonotype: One end of the junction is discordant with germline, which a read error may explain. CDR3 loop: CASSERGTADPGDF. The CDR3 region has the DNA TGTGCCAGCAGCGAACGCGGGACAGCGGACCCAGGGGACTTC. The J gene is TRBJ2-7, the V gene TRBV7-6; tentatively, D is TRBD1 (7 bases). The CDR3 runs to 14 residues. Germline V gene sequence: CDR1 SGHVS, CDR2 FNYEAQ.

The V gene is TRBV7-8, the J gene TRBJ1-4; no clear D. Germline V gives CDR1 SGHVS, CDR2 FQNEAQ. The CDR3 loop spans 11 amino acids. The germline V and J ends were trimmed by 5 bases and 8 bases, with 6 bases remaining between them. The CDR3 sequence: CASSALEKLFF. As DNA, the CDR3 is TGTGCCAGCAGCGCCTTAGAAAAACTGTTTTTT.

This clonotype was found a few times. In nucleotides, the CDR3 is TGTGCCAGCAGTTGGGGATCCGCGGGAAACACCATATATTTT. Amino acid sequence: CASSWGSAGNTIYF. The rearrangement joins TRBV12-3 or TRBV12-4 to TRBJ1-3; the D is unclear. V was trimmed by 4 bases and J by 4 bases, leaving 11 bases between them. The CDR3 is made up of 14 amino acids.

The chain couples TRBV6-5 to TRBJ1-1; D gene unclear. Germline values: CDR1 MNHEY, CDR2 SVGAGI. CDR3 size: 15 residues. V shed 2 bases and J shed 1 base, with 11 bases lying between them. The DNA for the CDR3 is TGTGCCAGCAGTTACACCAGACGGACGAACACTGAAGCTTTCTTT. Translation: CASSYTRRTNTEAFF.